The present T cell receptor beta chain was sequenced within a study of beta chain features in type 1 diabetes. This clone came up a few times. Antigen unknown. What was sequenced were expressed TCRB transcripts, since all of the isolated RNA had been reverse transcribed. Data came from immunoSEQ multiplex PCR; TCRdb stores just in-frame clones and leaves some out. The repertoire holds approximately 44,000 clones, with approximately 56% as singletons. CDR3 length: 11 amino acids. In germline, CDR1 is MNHNY, CDR2 SVGAGI (reference sequence). Deletions cut 7 bases from V and 4 bases from J, with 7 bases between. Points from the study as a whole: cDNA sequencing could over-represent cells with high TCR expression. Insertions were fewer and deletions more numerous at VDJ junctions in type 1 diabetes patients.

The sample consisted of Tregs from blood. The sequence was collected from a woman between 18 and 29 years old in good health. The V call is TRBV6-6, the J call TRBJ1-2; the D is unclear. The CDR3: CASTLSYGYTF. DNA for the CDR3: TGTGCCAGCACCCTCAGCTATGGCTACACCTTC.